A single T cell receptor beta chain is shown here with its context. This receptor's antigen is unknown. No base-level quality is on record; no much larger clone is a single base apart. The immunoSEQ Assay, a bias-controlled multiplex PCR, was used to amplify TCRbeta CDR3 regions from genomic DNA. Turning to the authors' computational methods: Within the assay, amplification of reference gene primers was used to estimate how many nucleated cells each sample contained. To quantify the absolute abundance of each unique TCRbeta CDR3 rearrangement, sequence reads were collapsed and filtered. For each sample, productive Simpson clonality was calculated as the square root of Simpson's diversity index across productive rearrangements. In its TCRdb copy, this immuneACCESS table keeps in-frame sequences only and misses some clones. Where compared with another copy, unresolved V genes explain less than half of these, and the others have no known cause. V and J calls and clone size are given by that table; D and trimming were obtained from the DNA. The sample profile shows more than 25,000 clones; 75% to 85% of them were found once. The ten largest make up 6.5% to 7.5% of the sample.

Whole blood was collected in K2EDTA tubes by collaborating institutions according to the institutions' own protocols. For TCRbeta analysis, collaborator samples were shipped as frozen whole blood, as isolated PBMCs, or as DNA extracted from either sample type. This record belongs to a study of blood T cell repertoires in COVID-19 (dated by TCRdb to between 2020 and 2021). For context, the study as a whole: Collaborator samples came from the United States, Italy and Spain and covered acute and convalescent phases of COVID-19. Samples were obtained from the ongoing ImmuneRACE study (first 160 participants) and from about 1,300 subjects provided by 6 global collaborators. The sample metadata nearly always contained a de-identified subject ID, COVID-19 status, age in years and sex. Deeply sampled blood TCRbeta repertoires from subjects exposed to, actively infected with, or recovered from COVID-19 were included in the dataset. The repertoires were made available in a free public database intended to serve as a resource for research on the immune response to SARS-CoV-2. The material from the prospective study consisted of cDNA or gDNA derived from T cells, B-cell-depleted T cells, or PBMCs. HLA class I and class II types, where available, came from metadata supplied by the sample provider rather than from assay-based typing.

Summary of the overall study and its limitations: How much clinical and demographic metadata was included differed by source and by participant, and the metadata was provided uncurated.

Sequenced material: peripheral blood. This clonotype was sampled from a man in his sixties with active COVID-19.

The CDR3 region: CASSSPADREDQPQHF. The sequence in DNA is TGTGCCAGCAGCTCCCCCGCGGACAGGGAGGATCAGCCCCAGCATTTT. The rearranged chain carries TRBV5-5 and TRBJ1-5, with TRBD1 matching 8 junction bases. Its CDR3 holds 16 amino acids, cysteine through phenylalanine. The only DNA kept is the CDR3, 48 bases in frame from the first base. V is cut back by 3 bases and J by 5 bases, with 10 bases in the junction unmatched. Reading the germline V gene (reference sequence) gives CDR1 SGHKS and CDR2 YYEKEE.